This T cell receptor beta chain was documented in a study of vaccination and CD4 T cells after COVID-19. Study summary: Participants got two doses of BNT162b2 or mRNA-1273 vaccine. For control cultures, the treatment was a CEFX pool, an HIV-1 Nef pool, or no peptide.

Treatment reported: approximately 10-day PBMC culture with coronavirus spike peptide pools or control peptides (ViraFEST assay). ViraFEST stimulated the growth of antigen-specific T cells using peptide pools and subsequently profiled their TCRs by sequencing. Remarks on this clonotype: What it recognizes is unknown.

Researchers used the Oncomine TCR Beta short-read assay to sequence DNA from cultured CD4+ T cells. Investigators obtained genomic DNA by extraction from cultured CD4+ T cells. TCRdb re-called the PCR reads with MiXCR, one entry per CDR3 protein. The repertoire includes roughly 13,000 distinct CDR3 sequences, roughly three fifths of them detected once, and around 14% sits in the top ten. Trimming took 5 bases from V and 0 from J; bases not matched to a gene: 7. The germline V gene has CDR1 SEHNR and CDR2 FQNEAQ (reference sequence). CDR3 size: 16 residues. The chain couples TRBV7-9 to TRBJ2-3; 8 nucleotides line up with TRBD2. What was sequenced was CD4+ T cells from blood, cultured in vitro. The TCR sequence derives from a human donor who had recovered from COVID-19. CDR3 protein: CASSTLAAFSTDTQYF. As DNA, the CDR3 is TGTGCCAGCAGCACACTAGCGGCTTTTAGCACAGATACGCAGTATTTT.